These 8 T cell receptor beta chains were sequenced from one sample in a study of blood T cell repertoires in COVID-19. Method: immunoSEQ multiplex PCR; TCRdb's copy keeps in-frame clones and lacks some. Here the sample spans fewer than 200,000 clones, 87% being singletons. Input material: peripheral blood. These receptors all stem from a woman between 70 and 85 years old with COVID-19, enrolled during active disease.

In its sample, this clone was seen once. The CDR3 coding sequence is TGTGCCATCAAGGGACTAGCGGGAGGGGTTACCCCCTACAATGAGCAGTTCTTC. It codes for CAIKGLAGGVTPYNEQFF. The chain carries TRBV10-3 and TRBJ2-1; 16 nucleotides line up with TRBD2. The trim removed 7 bases at V and 2 bases at J, leaving 8 bases unmatched. CDR1 and CDR2 (germline): ENHRY, SYGVKD. The CDR3 covers 18 residues.

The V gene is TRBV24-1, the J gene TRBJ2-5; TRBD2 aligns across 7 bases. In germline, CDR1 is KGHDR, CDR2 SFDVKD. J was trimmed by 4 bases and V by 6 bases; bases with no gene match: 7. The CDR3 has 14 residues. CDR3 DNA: TGTGCCACCAGTTCGAGCGGGGTCTCAGAGACCCAGTACTTC. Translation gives CATSSSGVSETQYF.

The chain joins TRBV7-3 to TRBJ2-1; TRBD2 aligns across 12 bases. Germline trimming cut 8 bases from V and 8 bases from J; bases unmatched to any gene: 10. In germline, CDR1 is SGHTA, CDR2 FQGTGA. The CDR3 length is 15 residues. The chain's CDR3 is CASGLAGGPGYEQFF. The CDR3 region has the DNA TGTGCCAGCGGGCTAGCGGGAGGGCCGGGGTATGAGCAGTTCTTC.

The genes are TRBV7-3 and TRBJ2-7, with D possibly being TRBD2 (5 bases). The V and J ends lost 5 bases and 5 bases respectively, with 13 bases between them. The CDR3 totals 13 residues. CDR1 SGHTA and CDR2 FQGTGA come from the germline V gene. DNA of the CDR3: TGTGCCAGCAGCCCCCAGGACGGGGACGAGCAGTACTTC. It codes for CASSPQDGDEQYF.

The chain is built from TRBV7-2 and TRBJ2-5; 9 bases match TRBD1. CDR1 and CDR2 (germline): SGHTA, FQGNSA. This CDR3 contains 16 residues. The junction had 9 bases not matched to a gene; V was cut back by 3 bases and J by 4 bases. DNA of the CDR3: TGTGCCAGCAGCTTGGATTACAGGGGGCGCGGAGAGACCCAGTACTTC. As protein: CASSLDYRGRGETQYF.

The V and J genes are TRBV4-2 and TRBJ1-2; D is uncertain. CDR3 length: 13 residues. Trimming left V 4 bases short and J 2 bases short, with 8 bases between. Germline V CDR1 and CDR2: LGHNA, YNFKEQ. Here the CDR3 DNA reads TGTGCCAGCAGCCCTCTGCTAAACTATGGCTACACCTTC. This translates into CASSPLLNYGYTF.

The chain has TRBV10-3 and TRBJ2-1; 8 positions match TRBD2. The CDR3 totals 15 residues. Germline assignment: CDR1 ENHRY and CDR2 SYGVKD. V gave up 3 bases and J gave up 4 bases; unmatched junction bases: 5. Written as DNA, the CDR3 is TGTGCCATCAGTGAAGGGGCTAGCGGGTACAATGAGCAGTTCTTC. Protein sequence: CAISEGASGYNEQFF.

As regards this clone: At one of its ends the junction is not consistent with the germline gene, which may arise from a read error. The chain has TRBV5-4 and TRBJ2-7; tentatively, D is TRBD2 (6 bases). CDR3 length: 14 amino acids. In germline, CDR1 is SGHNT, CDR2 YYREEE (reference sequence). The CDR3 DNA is TGTGCCAGCACCTTGGGGGGAGGAACCTACGAGCAGTACTTC. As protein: CASTLGGGTYEQYF.